The 13 T cell receptor beta chains below were found in one sample sequenced in a study of early T cells in non-severe SARS-CoV-2 infection. Via MiXCR, TCRdb re-called the 5' RACE reads, giving one row per CDR3 protein. The profile shows under 30,000 distinct CDR3 sequences, roughly 4.2% of them singletons. Input material: whole blood. The receptors derive from an adult who was a healthcare worker with PCR-confirmed SARS-CoV-2 infection or an uninfected control (not recorded which).

In this sample, this clonotype turned up many times. The gene calls are TRBV2 and TRBJ1-3; TRBD1 matches at 7 bases. Germline values: CDR1 SNHLY, CDR2 FYNNEI. The CDR3 spans 13 residues. After removal of 7 bases from V and 6 bases from J, the junction contained 6 bases not matched to a gene. CDR3 sequence reads: CASTRDRVNTIYF. CDR3 DNA: TGTGCCAGCACCAGAGACAGGGTAAACACCATATATTTT.

This clonotype was picked up many times. This sequence joins TRBV19 and TRBJ2-2; no reliable D call. CDR1 LNHDA and CDR2 SQIVND come from the germline V gene (reference sequence). The CDR3 has 12 residues. V dropped 4 bases and J dropped 4 bases, with 4 bases sitting between them. The CDR3 coding sequence is TGTGCCAGTAGTACGTCCACCGGGGAGCTGTTTTTT. Translating it yields CASSTSTGELFF.

This clonotype was recorded many times. As DNA, the CDR3 is TGCAGCGTGACCCGGGACAGGGCCTACGAGCAGTACTTC. Amino acids: CSVTRDRAYEQYF. This chain joins TRBV29-1 and TRBJ2-7; 9 bases match TRBD1. The length of the CDR3 is 13 residues. The germline CDR1 and CDR2 sequences are SQVTM and ANQGSEA. V dropped 6 bases and J dropped 2; count of bases not matched to a gene: 5.

This clonotype was counted many times. The chain employs TRBV6-2 or TRBV6-3 and TRBJ2-1; the match to TRBD2 covers 12 bases. The germline V gene encodes CDR1 MNHEY and CDR2 SVGEGT. The CDR3 contains 18 residues. With V trimmed by 2 bases and J by 9 bases, 14 bases remained unmatched. The CDR3 reads CASSYALAGGPDSAEQFF. The CDR3 DNA sequence: TGTGCCAGCAGTTACGCACTAGCGGGGGGACCCGACAGCGCTGAGCAGTTCTTC.

In its sample, this clonotype was seen many times. J is TRBJ2-7 and V is TRBV5-1; D remains unclear. Germline values: CDR1 SGHRS, CDR2 YFSETQ. Trimming took 0 bases from V and 7 from J, leaving 11 bases between them. The CDR3 is 13 residues long. The chain's CDR3 is CASSLEVGLEQYF. The CDR3, as DNA: TGCGCCAGCAGCTTGGAAGTGGGGTTGGAGCAGTACTTC. Variable domain in full (rest from reference TRBV5-1 and TRBJ2-7): KAGVTQTPRYLIKTRGQQVTLSCSPISGHRSVSWYQQTPGQGLQFLFEYFSETQRNKGNFPGRFSGRQFSNSRSEMNVSTLELGDSALYLCASSLEVGLEQYFGPGTRLTVT.

In this sample, this clonotype turned up many times. V and J are TRBV29-1 and TRBJ2-5; tentative D call: TRBD2 (5 bases). The CDR3 consists of 15 residues. CDR1 SQVTM and CDR2 ANQGSEA come from the germline V gene. V lost 1 base to trimming and J lost 5 bases, with 17 bases between them. In DNA form, the CDR3 reads TGCAGCGTTGAAGTCCATATGAGACCGGGGGAGACCCAGTACTTC. It specifies CSVEVHMRPGETQYF.

In its sample, this clonotype was seen many times. The chain links TRBV10-2 to TRBJ2-5, with 13 nucleotides matching TRBD2. CDR1 and CDR2 (germline): WSHSY, SAAADI. The CDR3 loop spans 14 amino acids. V lost 7 bases, J lost 2 bases, and 1 base stayed unmatched. Here the CDR3 reads CASKGLAGQETQYF. The CDR3 DNA is TGCGCCAGCAAGGGACTAGCGGGACAAGAGACCCAGTACTTC.

A few counts support this clonotype. The CDR3 loop is CASSLTTVHSPLHF. The CDR3 DNA is TGTGCCAGCAGCTTAACGACAGTCCATTCACCCCTCCACTTT. The V gene is TRBV11-1, the J gene TRBJ1-6; D may be TRBD1 (5 bases). The CDR3 is 14 residues long. V lost 2 bases to trimming and J lost 8 bases, with 10 bases between them. Germline-derived CDR1 and CDR2 are SGHAT and FQDESV (reference sequence).

This clonotype was observed many times. V and J are TRBV5-1 and TRBJ2-2; D is uncertain. The CDR3 runs to 12 residues. The germline V and J ends were trimmed by 2 bases and 2 bases, with 1 base remaining between them. Looked up from germline, CDR1 is SGHRS and CDR2 is YFSETQ. CDR3 sequence reads: CASSFNTGELFF. In DNA, the CDR3 is TGCGCCAGCAGCTTTAACACCGGGGAGCTGTTTTTT.

This clonotype was seen ten or more times. V is TRBV4-1 and J is TRBJ1-5, with D perhaps matching TRBD1 (5 bases). Germline V gene sequence: CDR1 MGHRA, CDR2 YSYEKL. Trimming left V 0 bases short and J 6 bases short, with 12 bases between. The CDR3 runs 15 residues. The CDR3 DNA follows: TGCGCCAGCAGCCAAGATGGTCAGGGAGGTCAGCCCCAGCATTTT. Protein product: CASSQDGQGGQPQHF.

The rearrangement links TRBV21-1 to TRBJ2-7; the table gives TRBD1 as D, unverified against the DNA. TRBV21-1 is marked as a pseudogene. There are 15 residues in the CDR3. As DNA, the CDR3 is TGTGCCAGCAGCAAACTAGTTACTCCCCTCAACGAGCAGTACTTC. Its protein is CASSKLVTPLNEQYF.

This clonotype came up many times. This chain connects TRBV7-3 to TRBJ2-7, with 10 positions matching TRBD1. The length of the CDR3 is 13 residues. V lost 3 bases, J lost 6 bases, and 2 bases stayed unmatched. Germline CDR1 reads SGHTA; CDR2 reads FQGTGA. The CDR3 DNA reads as TGTGCCAGCAGCTTCGGGGACAGGGGCGAGCAGTACTTC. It codes for CASSFGDRGEQYF.

The table lists this clonotype with many counts. The junction departs from the called germline gene at one end, perhaps through a read error. V and J are TRBV19 and TRBJ2-5; tentative D call: TRBD2 (7 bases). CDR3 length: 11 amino acids. Germline lookup yields CDR1 LNHDA and CDR2 SQIVND (reference sequence). The CDR3 nucleotides read TGTGCCAGTAGTATGGGACACGGGGGGTTCTTC. Protein: CASSMGHGGFF.